A single sample is the source of the 19 T cell receptor beta chains below, sequenced in a study of cytomegalovirus exposure and HLA in healthy donors. The primer mix had 60 Vbeta and 13 Jbeta primers. Assay used: immunoSEQ multiplex PCR; TCRdb lists only in-frame clones, some missing. The sample gives about 200,000 clones, approximately 70% of which show up once; 2.6% is in the top ten. The sequenced material came from PBMCs. The receptor set was obtained from a middle-aged man in good health and CMV-seropositive.

The chain joins TRBV27 to TRBJ2-3; D ambiguous. Trimming removed 1 base at V and 6 bases at J, with 8 bases between. CDR1 is MNHEY and CDR2 is SMNVEV in the germline V gene (reference sequence). The CDR3 spans 13 residues. CDR3 in amino acids: CASSLFRSDTQYF. The CDR3 region has the DNA TGTGCCAGCAGTTTATTCAGGTCGGATACGCAGTATTTT.

This chain joins TRBV16 and TRBJ2-7; 9 nucleotides align to TRBD1. CDR1 KGHSY and CDR2 FQNENV come from the germline V gene. The CDR3 loop spans 14 amino acids. The V segment lost 4 bases and the J segment 2 bases; nucleotides outside the gene matches: 3. The CDR3 DNA follows: TGTGCCAGCAGCCCTAGACAGGGGGCCTACGAGCAGTACTTC. Translating gives CASSPRQGAYEQYF.

This chain uses TRBV5-6 with TRBJ2-1; D may be TRBD1 (6 bases). The V and J ends lost 0 bases and 9 bases respectively, with 16 bases between them. Germline values: CDR1 SGHDT, CDR2 YYEEEE. The CDR3 sequence is 15 residues long. The CDR3 nucleotides are TGTGCCAGCAGCTTGGCTGGGACACGGGTCTTTGAGCAGTTCTTC. This codes for CASSLAGTRVFEQFF.

The rearrangement uses TRBV9 and TRBJ1-3; no definite D call. Between the trimmed V and J ends, which lost 4 bases and 4 bases, there was a span of 21 bases. This CDR3 spans 17 amino acids. Germline CDR1 reads SGDLS; CDR2 reads YYNGEE. CDR3 coding DNA: TGTGCCAGCAGCCTGGGAGGGTTCCACAGTTTCGGAAACACCATATATTTT. It encodes CASSLGGFHSFGNTIYF.

The chain carries TRBV2 and TRBJ2-1, with 8 bases fitting TRBD2. Unmatched junction bases numbered 3, after V lost 1 base and J lost 4 bases. The CDR3 is 15 residues long. CDR1 and CDR2 from the germline V gene are SNHLY and FYNNEI. The CDR3 here is CASSEGLAGYNEQFF. The CDR3, as DNA: TGTGCCAGCAGTGAAGGGCTAGCGGGTTACAATGAGCAGTTCTTC.

The chain employs TRBV5-4 and TRBJ1-2, with D perhaps TRBD1 (6 bases). The CDR3 runs to 16 residues. CDR1 SGHNT and CDR2 YYREEE come from the germline V gene (reference sequence). Trimming left V 3 bases short and J 4 bases short, with 19 bases between. CDR3 DNA: TGTGCCAGCAGCTCGCTTGGAGACAGGCAGGTCTATGGCTACACCTTC. It translates to CASSSLGDRQVYGYTF.

The rearrangement uses TRBV30 and TRBJ1-6; D might be TRBD1 (5 bases). Trimming removed 4 bases from V and 7 bases from J, with 8 bases in between. Germline V CDR1 and CDR2: GTSNPN, SVGIG (reference sequence). This CDR3 is built from 12 residues. As DNA, the CDR3 is TGTGCCTGGACAGGGTCCAATTCACCCCTCCACTTT. It specifies CAWTGSNSPLHF. The variable domain in full, with the rest retrieved from reference TRBV30 and TRBJ1-6, is SQTIHQWPATLVQPVGSPLSLECTVEGTSNPNLYWYRQAAGRGLQLLFYSVGIGQISSEVPQNLSASRPQDRQFILSSKKLLLSDSGFYLCAWTGSNSPLHFGNGTRLTVT.

The rearrangement uses TRBV5-4 and TRBJ2-3, with D maybe TRBD1 (6 bases). The CDR3 sequence is 14 residues long. Germline-derived CDR1 and CDR2 are SGHNT and YYREEE (reference sequence). V gave up 5 bases and J gave up 5 bases, with 15 bases separating them. The CDR3 DNA reads TGTGCCAGCAGAACTGACAGGTCCGGAGATACGCAGTATTTT. Translating gives CASRTDRSGDTQYF.

V and J are TRBV10-3 and TRBJ2-3; tentative D call: TRBD1 (5 bases). Germline CDR1 ENHRY, CDR2 SYGVKD. The CDR3 extends over 14 amino acids. V shed 11 bases and J shed 1 base, with 16 bases lying between them. The CDR3 nucleotides read TGTGCCGCCCAGGGTCGGTTACGCACAGATACGCAGTATTTT. Translating it yields CAAQGRLRTDTQYF.

This CDR3 reads CASSQRTGRRTGELFF. DNA of the CDR3: TGTGCCAGCAGCCAGAGGACAGGCCGGCGGACCGGGGAGCTGTTTTTT. V is TRBV11-3 and J is TRBJ2-2; 7 nucleotides align to TRBD1. This CDR3 has 16 residues. V shed 5 bases and J 5 bases; nucleotides not matched to a gene: 11. Germline assignment: CDR1 SGHNT and CDR2 YENEEA.

This clone was counted only a few times. The chain links TRBV2 to TRBJ1-5, with D possibly TRBD1 on 5 matching bases. The V end lost 6 bases, the J end lost 3 bases, and 15 bases lay between the germline ends. Germline V gene lookup returns CDR1 SNHLY and CDR2 FYNNEI. The length of the CDR3 is 15 residues. CDR3 sequence: CASRRESGINQPQHF. The CDR3 DNA sequence: TGTGCCAGCAGGCGGGAGTCAGGGATCAATCAGCCCCAGCATTTT. The complete variable domain, with remaining parts taken from reference TRBV2 and TRBJ1-5, reads EPEVTQTPSHQVTQMGQEVILRCVPISNHLYFYWYRQILGQKVEFLVSFYNNEISEKSEIFDDQFSVERPDGSNFTLKIRSTKLEDSAMYFCASRRESGINQPQHFGDGTRLSIL.

The CDR3 bases are TGTGCCAGCAGTTGGGACAGGGTGGACACTGAAGCTTTCTTT. It encodes CASSWDRVDTEAFF. The chain joins TRBV6-5 to TRBJ1-1, with 9 positions matching TRBD1. The CDR3 spans 14 residues. Trimming took 4 bases from V and 3 from J; bases not matched to a gene: 3. Germline-derived CDR1 and CDR2 are MNHEY and SVGAGI.

V gene TRBV7-9 combines with J gene TRBJ1-4; D not certain. The CDR3 is 12 residues long. Germline V gene data show CDR1 as SEHNR and CDR2 as FQNEAQ (reference sequence). Trimming shortened V by 2 bases and J by 6 bases, and 4 bases separated the two germline ends. The CDR3: CASSLPDEKLFF. The DNA for the CDR3 is TGTGCCAGCAGCTTACCGGATGAAAAACTGTTTTTT. Full variable domain (rest looked up from reference TRBV7-9 and TRBJ1-4): DTGVSQNPRHKITKRGQNVTFRCDPISEHNRLYWYRQTLGQGPEFLTYFQNEAQLEKSRLLSDRFSAERPKGSFSTLEIQRTEQGDSAMYLCASSLPDEKLFFGSGTQLSVL.

V gene TRBV6-6 combines with J gene TRBJ1-1; 7 nucleotides align to TRBD1. The CDR3 totals 13 residues. Losses at the gene ends were 6 bases for V and 3 bases for J; bases not matched to a gene: 4. Germline V gives CDR1 MNHNY, CDR2 SVGAGI (reference sequence). The DNA for the CDR3 is TGTGCCAGCAGAACACAGGGGTACACTGAAGCTTTCTTT. It encodes CASRTQGYTEAFF.

The chain couples TRBV6-5 to TRBJ2-5; 8 bases map to TRBD1. The assigned J gene may be wrong: the sequence end matches TRBJ2-7 better. This CDR3 contains 15 residues. Germline V gene lookup returns CDR1 MNHEY and CDR2 SVGAGI. The CDR3 DNA reads as TGTGCCAGCTATACCCAGGGGGCAGCCTCCTACGAGCAGTACTTC. Translating it yields CASYTQGAASYEQYF.

V usage is TRBV19 and J usage is TRBJ2-5; 9 bases fit TRBD1. The assigned J gene may be wrong: the sequence end matches TRBJ2-7 better. This CDR3 spans 14 amino acids. In germline, CDR1 is LNHDA, CDR2 SQIVND (reference sequence). The CDR3 loop is CASSTGTGTYEQYF. In nucleotides, the CDR3 is TGTGCCAGTAGTACCGGGACAGGGACCTACGAGCAGTACTTC.

The chain links TRBV5-4 to TRBJ2-3, with D perhaps matching TRBD2 (6 bases). Trimming took 3 bases from V and 5 from J, leaving 16 bases between them. Germline V CDR1 and CDR2: SGHNT, YYREEE (reference sequence). The CDR3 runs 15 residues. This chain's CDR3 is CASSSPGVRGDTQYF. CDR3 DNA: TGTGCCAGCAGCTCACCGGGAGTTAGGGGAGATACGCAGTATTTT.

V gene TRBV29-1 combines with J gene TRBJ2-7, with TRBD1 matching over 8 bases. The V gene end was trimmed by 6 bases and the J gene end by 2 bases; junction bases not matched to a gene: 9. Germline CDR1 reads SQVTM; CDR2 reads ANQGSEA. This CDR3 is 14 amino acids long. Written as DNA, the CDR3 is TGCAGCGTACAGGGGGGAAAAGGAGCCTACGAGCAGTACTTC. This sequence encodes CSVQGGKGAYEQYF.

This clone was seen just once. The chain has TRBV5-8 and TRBJ2-3; D gene uncertain. V lost 4 bases and J lost 5, with 11 bases in between. CDR1 SGHTS and CDR2 YDEGEE come from the germline V gene. The CDR3 loop spans 13 amino acids. Written as DNA, the CDR3 is TGTGCCAGCAGCCATCCTATCTTAGATACGCAGTATTTT. Its translation: CASSHPILDTQYF.